The T cell receptor beta chain described here comes from a study of early T cells in non-severe SARS-CoV-2 infection. Study-level findings and limits: Matching results from VDJdb favored anti-spike CD8 responses, leaving private and CD4 specificities undetected.

A remark on this clonotype: The antigen is not known.

TCRdb fed the 5' RACE reads into MiXCR, producing one record per CDR3 protein. In the table there are about 83,000 distinct CDR3 sequences, approximately 13% of which are singletons. The receptor was derived from an adult who was a healthcare worker with PCR-confirmed SARS-CoV-2 infection or an uninfected control (not recorded which). The sample was whole blood.

The CDR3 spells CASSLTPFNEQFF. The CDR3, as DNA: TGCGCCAGCAGTTTAACGCCCTTCAATGAGCAGTTCTTC. This chain uses TRBV5-1 with TRBJ2-1; D is undetermined. CDR1 is SGHRS, CDR2 YFSETQ, per germline. Trimming pared 5 bases from V and 6 bases from J, leaving 12 bases between. The CDR3 extends over 13 amino acids.